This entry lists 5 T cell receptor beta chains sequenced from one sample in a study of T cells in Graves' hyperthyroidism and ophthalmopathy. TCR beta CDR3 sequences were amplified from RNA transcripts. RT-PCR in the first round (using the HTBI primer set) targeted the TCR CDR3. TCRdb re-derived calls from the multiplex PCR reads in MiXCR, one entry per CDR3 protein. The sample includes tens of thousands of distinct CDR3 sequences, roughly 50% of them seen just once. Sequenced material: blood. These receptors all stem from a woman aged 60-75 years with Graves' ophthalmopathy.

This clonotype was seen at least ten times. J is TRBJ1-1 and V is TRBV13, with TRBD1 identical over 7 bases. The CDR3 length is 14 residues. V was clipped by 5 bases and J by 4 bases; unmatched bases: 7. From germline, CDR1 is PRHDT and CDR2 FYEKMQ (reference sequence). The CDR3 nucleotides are TGTGCCAGCAGCCCGACAGGGTTCGGCACTGAAGCTTTCTTT. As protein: CASSPTGFGTEAFF.

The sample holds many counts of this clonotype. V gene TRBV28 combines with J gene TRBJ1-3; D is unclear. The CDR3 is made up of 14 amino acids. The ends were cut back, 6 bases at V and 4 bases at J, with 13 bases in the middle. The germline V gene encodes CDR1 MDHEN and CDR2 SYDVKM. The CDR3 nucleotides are TGTGCCAGCAGCCTTGTGAGAACAGGAAACACCATATATTTT. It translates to CASSLVRTGNTIYF.

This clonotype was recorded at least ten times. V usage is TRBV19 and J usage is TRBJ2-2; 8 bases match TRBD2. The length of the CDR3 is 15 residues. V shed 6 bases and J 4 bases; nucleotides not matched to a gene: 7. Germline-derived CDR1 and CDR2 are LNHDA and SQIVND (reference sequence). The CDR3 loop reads CASSYSGAGTGELFF. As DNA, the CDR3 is TGTGCCAGTAGCTATAGCGGGGCGGGCACCGGGGAGCTGTTTTTT.

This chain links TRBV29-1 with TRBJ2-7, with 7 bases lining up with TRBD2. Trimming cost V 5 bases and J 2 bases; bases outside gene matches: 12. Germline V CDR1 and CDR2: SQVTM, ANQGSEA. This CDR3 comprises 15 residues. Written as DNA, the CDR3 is TGCAGCGTTCAGTCTAGCGGTTTAGGGGCCTACGAGCAGTACTTC. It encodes CSVQSSGLGAYEQYF.

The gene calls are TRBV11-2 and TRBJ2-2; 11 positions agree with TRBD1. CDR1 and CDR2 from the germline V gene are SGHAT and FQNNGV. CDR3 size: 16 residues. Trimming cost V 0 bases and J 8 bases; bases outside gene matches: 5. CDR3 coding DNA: TGTGCCAGCAGCTTAGAGGGAGGGACAGGGGGAGGGGAGCTGTTTTTT. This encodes CASSLEGGTGGGELFF.